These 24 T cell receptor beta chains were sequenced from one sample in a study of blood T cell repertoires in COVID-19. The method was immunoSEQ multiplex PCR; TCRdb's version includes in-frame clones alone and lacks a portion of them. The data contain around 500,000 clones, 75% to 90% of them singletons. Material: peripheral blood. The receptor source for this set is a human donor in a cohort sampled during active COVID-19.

In DNA form, the CDR3 reads TGTGCCAGCAGCTTCTCCATGGGACTATCCCCCTACGAGCAGTACTTC. It codes for CASSFSMGLSPYEQYF. The V and J genes are TRBV7-2 and TRBJ2-7, with TRBD2 identical over 7 bases. V lost 3 bases, J lost 2 bases, and 10 bases stayed unmatched. The CDR3 is 16 amino acids. The germline gives CDR1 SGHTA, CDR2 FQGNSA. The variable domain in full, completed from reference TRBV7-2 and TRBJ2-7, reads GAGVSQSPSNKVTEKGKDVELRCDPISGHTALYWYRQSLGQGLEFLIYFQGNSAPDKSGLPSDRFSAERTGGSVSTLTIQRTQQEDSAVYLCASSFSMGLSPYEQYFGPGTRLTVT.

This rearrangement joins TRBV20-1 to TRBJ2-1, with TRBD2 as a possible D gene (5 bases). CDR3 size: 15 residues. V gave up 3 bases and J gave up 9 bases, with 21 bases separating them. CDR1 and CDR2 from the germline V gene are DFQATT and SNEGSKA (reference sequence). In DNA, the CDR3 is TGCAGTGCTAGTTTGGGATGGCGGGCTGGCGGTGAGCAGTTCTTC. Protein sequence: CSASLGWRAGGEQFF.

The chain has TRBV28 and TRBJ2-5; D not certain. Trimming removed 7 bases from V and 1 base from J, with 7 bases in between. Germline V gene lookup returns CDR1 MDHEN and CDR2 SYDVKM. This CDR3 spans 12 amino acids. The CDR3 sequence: CASTSFQETQYF. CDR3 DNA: TGTGCCAGCACTAGTTTCCAAGAGACCCAGTACTTC.

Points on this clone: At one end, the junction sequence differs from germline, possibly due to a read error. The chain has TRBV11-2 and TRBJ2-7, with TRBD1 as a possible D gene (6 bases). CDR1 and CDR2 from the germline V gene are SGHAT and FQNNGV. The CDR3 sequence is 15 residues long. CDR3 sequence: CASSLERTVDYEQYF. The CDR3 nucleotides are TGTGCCAGCAGCCTAGAGAGGACAGTCGACTACGAGCAGTACTTC.

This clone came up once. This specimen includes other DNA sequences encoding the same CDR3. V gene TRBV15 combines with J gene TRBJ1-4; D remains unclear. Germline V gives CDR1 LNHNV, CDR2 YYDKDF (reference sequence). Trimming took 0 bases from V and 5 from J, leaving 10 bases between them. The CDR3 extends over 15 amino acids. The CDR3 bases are TGTGCCACCAGCAGAGATCGGCAGAGGAATGAAAAACTGTTTTTT. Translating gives CATSRDRQRNEKLFF.

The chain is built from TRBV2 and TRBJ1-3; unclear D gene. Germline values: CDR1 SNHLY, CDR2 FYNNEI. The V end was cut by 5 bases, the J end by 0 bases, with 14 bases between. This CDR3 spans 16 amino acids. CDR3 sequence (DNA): TGTGCCAGCAGTCCCCGCAGTAACCTCTCTGGAAACACCATATATTTT. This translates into CASSPRSNLSGNTIYF.

The chain's CDR3 is CSVAGIRTPRLAEAFF. For the CDR3, the DNA is TGCAGCGTTGCAGGGATTCGGACCCCTCGATTGGCTGAAGCTTTCTTT. This rearrangement joins TRBV29-1 to TRBJ1-1; possible D gene TRBD1, 5 bases. There are 16 residues in the CDR3. Germline assignment: CDR1 SQVTM and CDR2 ANQGSEA. Trimming removed 4 bases at V and 6 bases at J, with 24 bases between.

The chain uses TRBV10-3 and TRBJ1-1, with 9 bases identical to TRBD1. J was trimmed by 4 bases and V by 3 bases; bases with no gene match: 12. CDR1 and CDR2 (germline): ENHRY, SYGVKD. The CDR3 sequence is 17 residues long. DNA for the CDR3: TGTGCCATCAGTGAAACAGGGGGCTTGTCGAAGTCCACTGAAGCTTTCTTT. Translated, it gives CAISETGGLSKSTEAFF.

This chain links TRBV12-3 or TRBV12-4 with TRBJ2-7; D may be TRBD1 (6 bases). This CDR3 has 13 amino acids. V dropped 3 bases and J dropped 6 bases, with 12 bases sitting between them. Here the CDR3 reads CASSFRTASEQYF. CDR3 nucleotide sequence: TGTGCCAGCAGTTTCCGGACAGCCTCCGAGCAGTACTTC.

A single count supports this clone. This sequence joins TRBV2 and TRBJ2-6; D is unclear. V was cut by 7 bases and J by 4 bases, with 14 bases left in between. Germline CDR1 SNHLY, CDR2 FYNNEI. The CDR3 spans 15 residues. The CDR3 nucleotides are TGTGCCAGCATACCCGGAGCAGCGGGGGCCAACGTCCTGACTTTC. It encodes CASIPGAAGANVLTF.

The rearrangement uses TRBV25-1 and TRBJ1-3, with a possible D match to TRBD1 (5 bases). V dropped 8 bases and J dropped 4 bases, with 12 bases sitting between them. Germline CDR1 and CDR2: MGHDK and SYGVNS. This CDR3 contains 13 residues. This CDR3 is CASGAPGGNTIYF. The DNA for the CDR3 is TGTGCCAGCGGGGCCCCTGGAGGAAACACCATATATTTT.

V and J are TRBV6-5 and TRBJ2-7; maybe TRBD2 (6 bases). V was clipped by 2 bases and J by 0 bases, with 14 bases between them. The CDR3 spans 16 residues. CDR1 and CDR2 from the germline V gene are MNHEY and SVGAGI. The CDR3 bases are TGTGCCAGCAGTTACGCCCCAAGCGGGCGCTCCTACGAGCAGTACTTC. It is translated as CASSYAPSGRSYEQYF.

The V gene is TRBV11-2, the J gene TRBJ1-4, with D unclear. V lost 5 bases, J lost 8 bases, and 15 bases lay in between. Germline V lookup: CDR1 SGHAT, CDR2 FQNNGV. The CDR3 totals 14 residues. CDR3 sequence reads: CASSLISGGEKLFF. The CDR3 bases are TGTGCCAGCAGCCTGATATCGGGCGGGGAAAAACTGTTTTTT.

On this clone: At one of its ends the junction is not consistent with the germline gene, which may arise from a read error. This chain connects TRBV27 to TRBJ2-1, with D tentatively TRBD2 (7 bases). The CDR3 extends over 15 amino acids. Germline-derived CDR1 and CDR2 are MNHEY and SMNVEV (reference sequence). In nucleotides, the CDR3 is TGTGCCAGCAGAGGGGGGGATCGACCCTACATTGAGCAGTTCTTC. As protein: CASRGGDRPYIEQFF.

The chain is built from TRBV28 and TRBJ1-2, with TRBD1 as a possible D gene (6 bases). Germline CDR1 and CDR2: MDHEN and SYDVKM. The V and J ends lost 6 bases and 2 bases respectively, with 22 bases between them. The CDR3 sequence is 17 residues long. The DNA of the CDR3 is TGTGCCAGCAGCTTTCTACAGGGAGAACCCACCAACTATGGCTACACCTTC. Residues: CASSFLQGEPTNYGYTF.

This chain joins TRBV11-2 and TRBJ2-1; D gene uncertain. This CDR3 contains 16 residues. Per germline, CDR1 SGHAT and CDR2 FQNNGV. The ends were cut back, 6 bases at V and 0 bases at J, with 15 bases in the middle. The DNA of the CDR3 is TGTGCCAGCAGACCCGTTGAGCGTTTCTCCTACAATGAGCAGTTCTTC. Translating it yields CASRPVERFSYNEQFF.

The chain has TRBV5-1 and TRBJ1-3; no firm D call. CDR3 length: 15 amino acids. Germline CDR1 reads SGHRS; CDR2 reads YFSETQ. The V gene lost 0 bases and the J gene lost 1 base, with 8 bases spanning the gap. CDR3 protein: CASSLEQQSGNTIYF. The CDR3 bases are TGCGCCAGCAGCTTGGAACAGCAGTCTGGAAACACCATATATTTT.

CDR3 protein: CASSLIVGANTEAFF. The CDR3 region has the DNA TGTGCCAGCAGCTTGATCGTAGGAGCGAACACTGAAGCTTTCTTT. The chain links TRBV5-5 to TRBJ1-1; D remains ambiguous. The CDR3 contains 15 residues. V dropped 1 base and J dropped 1 base, with 11 bases sitting between them. CDR1 is SGHKS, CDR2 YYEKEE, per germline (reference sequence). The whole variable domain, remainder taken from reference TRBV5-5 and TRBJ1-1, is DAGVTQSPTHLIKTRGQQVTLRCSPISGHKSVSWYQQVLGQGPQFIFQYYEKEERGRGNFPDRFSARQFPNYSSELNVNALLLGDSALYLCASSLIVGANTEAFFGQGTRLTVV.

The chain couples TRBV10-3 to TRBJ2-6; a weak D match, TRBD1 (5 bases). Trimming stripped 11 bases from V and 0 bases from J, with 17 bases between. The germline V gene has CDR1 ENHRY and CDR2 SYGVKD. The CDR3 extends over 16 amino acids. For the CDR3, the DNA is TGTGCCTCACAGGCCCCCCCAAGCTCTGGGGCCAACGTCCTGACTTTC. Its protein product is CASQAPPSSGANVLTF.

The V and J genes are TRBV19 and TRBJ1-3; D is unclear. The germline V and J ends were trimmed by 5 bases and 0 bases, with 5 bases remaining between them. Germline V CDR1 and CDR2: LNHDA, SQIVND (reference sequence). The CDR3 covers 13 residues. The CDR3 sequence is CASSVLSGNTIYF. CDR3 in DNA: TGTGCCAGTAGTGTTCTCTCTGGAAACACCATATATTTT.

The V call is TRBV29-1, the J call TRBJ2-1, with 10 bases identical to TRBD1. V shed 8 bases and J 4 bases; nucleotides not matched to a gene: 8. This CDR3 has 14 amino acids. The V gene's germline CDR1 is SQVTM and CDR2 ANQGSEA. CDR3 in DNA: TGCAGCAACACCGGGACAGGGGCTTACAATGAGCAGTTCTTC. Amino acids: CSNTGTGAYNEQFF.

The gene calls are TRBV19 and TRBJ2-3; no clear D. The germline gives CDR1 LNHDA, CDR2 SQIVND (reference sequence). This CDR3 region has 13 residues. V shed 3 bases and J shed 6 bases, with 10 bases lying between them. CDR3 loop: CASSMSPVDTQYF. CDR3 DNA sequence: TGTGCCAGTAGTATGTCCCCTGTGGATACGCAGTATTTT.

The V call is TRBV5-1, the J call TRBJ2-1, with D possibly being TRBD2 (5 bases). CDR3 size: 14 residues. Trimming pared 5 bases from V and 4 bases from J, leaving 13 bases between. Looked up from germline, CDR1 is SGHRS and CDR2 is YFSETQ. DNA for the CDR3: TGCGCCAGCAGTCTCGGAGGAGGTTACAATGAGCAGTTCTTC. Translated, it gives CASSLGGGYNEQFF. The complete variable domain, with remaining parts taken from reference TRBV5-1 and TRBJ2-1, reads KAGVTQTPRYLIKTRGQQVTLSCSPISGHRSVSWYQQTPGQGLQFLFEYFSETQRNKGNFPGRFSGRQFSNSRSEMNVSTLELGDSALYLCASSLGGGYNEQFFGPGTRLTVL.

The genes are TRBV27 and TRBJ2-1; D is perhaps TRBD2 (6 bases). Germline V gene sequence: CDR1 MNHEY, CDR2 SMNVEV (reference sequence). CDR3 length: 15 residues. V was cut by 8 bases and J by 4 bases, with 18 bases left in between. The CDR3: CASFPLAAEYNEQFF. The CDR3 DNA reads TGTGCCAGCTTCCCATTAGCGGCAGAATACAATGAGCAGTTCTTC.